What follows is one TCR beta chain and its context. What it binds is unknown. This record belongs to a study of T cell repertoires in cytomegalovirus infection. Looking at the study overall: CMV epitopes, recently identified HLA-C-restricted and well-studied HLA-B-restricted, were used. Both a matching HLA type and CMV infection were indicated by public TCR beta signatures.

Whole-study results and caveats: It was HLA-C-restricted CMV-specific TCR beta clonotypes that dominated the response ex vivo. Based on cumulative public TCR beta family frequency, carriers of CMV plus the relevant HLA were identified.

TCRdb re-called the reads through MiXCR, storing one row per CDR3 protein. This sample has about 740,000 distinct CDR3 sequences; around a third occur once, and the top ten carry approximately 18%. Germline CDR1 is LGHDT and CDR2 is YNNKEL (reference sequence). This CDR3 region has 12 residues. The V gene lost 2 bases and the J gene lost 5 bases, with 4 bases spanning the gap. The starting material was cultured PBMCs, obtained from culture after CMV antigen stimulation. This TCR was recovered from a human donor in good health (CMV status not recorded). Some clones in this sample may be carry-over from other donors' samples. V gene TRBV3-1 combines with J gene TRBJ1-5; no definite D call. The CDR3 sequence: CASSQMDQPQHF. The CDR3 nucleotides are TGTGCCAGCAGCCAAATGGATCAGCCCCAGCATTTT. Full variable domain (outside the CDR3, taken from reference TRBV3-1 and TRBJ1-5): DTAVSQTPKYLVTQMGNDKSIKCEQNLGHDTMYWYKQDSKKFLKIMFSYNNKELIINETVPNRFSPKSPDKAHLNLHINSLELGDSAVYFCASSQMDQPQHFGDGTRLSIL.